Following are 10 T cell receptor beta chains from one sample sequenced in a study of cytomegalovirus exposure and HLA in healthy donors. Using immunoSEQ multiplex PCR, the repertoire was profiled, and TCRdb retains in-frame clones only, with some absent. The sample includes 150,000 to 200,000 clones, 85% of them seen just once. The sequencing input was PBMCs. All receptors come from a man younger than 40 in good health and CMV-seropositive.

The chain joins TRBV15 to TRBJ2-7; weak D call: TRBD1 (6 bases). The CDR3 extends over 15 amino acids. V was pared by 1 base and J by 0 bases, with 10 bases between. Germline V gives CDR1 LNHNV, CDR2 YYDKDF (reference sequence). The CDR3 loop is CATSRGQENSYEQYF. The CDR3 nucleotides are TGTGCCACCAGCAGAGGACAGGAAAACTCCTACGAGCAGTACTTC.

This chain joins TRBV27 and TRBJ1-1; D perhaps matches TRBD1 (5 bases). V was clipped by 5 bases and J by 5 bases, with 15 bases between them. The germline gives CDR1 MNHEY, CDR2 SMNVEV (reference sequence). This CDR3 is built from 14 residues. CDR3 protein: CASSPGLLRTEAFF. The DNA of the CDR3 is TGTGCCAGCAGTCCGGGACTGCTTCGGACTGAAGCTTTCTTT.

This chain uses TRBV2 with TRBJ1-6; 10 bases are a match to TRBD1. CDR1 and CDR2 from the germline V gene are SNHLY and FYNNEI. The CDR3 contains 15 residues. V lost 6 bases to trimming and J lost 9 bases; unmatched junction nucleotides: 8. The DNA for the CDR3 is TGTGCCAGCAGAGGGGACAGGGGTGGTAGTTCACCCCTCCACTTT. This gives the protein CASRGDRGGSSPLHF.

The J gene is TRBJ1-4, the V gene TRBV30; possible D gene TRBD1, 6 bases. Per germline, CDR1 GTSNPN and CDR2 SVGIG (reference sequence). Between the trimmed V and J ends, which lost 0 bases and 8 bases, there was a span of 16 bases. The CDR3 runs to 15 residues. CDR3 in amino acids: CAWSVGGVRREKLFF. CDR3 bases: TGTGCCTGGAGTGTAGGGGGAGTGAGGAGGGAAAAACTGTTTTTT.

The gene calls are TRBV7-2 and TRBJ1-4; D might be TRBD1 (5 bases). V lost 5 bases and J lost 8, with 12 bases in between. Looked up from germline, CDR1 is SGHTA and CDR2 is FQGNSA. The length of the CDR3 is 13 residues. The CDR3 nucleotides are TGTGCCAGCAGCCGACAGCTTCGAGAAAAACTGTTTTTT. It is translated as CASSRQLREKLFF.

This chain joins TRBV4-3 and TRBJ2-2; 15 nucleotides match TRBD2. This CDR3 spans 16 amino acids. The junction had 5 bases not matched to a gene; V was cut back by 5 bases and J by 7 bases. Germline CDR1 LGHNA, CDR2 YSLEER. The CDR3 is CASSGTSGGMIGELFF. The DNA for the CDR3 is TGCGCCAGCAGCGGGACTAGCGGGGGGATGATCGGGGAGCTGTTTTTT.

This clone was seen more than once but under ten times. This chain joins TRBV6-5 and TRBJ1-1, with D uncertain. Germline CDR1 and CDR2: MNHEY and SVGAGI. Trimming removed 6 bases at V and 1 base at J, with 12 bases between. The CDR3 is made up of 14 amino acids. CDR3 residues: CASSQAGRNTEAFF. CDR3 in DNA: TGTGCCAGCAGCCAGGCAGGTAGGAACACTGAAGCTTTCTTT.

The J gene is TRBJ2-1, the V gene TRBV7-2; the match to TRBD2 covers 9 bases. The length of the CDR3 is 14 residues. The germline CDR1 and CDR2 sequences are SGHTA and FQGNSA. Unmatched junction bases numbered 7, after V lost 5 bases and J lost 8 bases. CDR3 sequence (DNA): TGTGCCAGCAGCCGGCGGGGGGGCCTTGATGAGCAGTTCTTC. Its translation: CASSRRGGLDEQFF.

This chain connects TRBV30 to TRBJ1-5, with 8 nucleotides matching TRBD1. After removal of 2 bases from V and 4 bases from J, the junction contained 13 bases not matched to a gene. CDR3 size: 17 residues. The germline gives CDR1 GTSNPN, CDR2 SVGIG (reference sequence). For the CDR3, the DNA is TGTGCCTGGAGTTCACCCACCGGGACAGGCCCTAATCAGCCCCAGCATTTT. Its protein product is CAWSSPTGTGPNQPQHF.

CDR3 loop: CASSPSVLLWVTDTQYF. In DNA, the CDR3 is TGTGCCAGCAGCCCTAGTGTTCTCCTGTGGGTGACAGATACGCAGTATTTT. The chain employs TRBV5-4 and TRBJ2-3; no clear D. V shed 4 bases and J shed 3 bases, with 21 bases lying between them. There are 17 residues in the CDR3. CDR1 is SGHNT, CDR2 YYREEE, per germline (reference sequence).